This T cell receptor (beta chain) was found in a study of technical replicates of blood from a handful of donors. In germline, CDR1 is MNHEY, CDR2 SVGAGI. With 5 bases removed from V and 3 bases from J, the gap between germline ends came to 11 bases. CDR3 length equals 13 residues. Sequenced by immunoSEQ multiplex PCR; TCRdb stores in-frame clones only, minus some. Of tens of thousands of clones listed, nearly 97% are singletons. The sequencing sample was made of T cells isolated from PBMCs. The chain carries TRBV6-5 and TRBJ2-7, with TRBD1 as a possible D gene (6 bases). The source is a human donor in good health. CDR3 sequence reads: CASSVDRIYEQYF. DNA for the CDR3: TGTGCCAGCAGTGTGGACAGAATCTACGAGCAGTACTTC.